Listed below are T cell receptor beta chains from one sample, sequenced in a study of T cells in localized non-small cell lung cancer. Using immunoSEQ multiplex PCR, the repertoire was profiled, and TCRdb retains in-frame clones only, with some absent. The table records 45,000 or so clones, about 91% of them present only once. Sequences were derived from PBMCs, sampled before any cancer treatment. The origin of the receptors is a woman aged 35 to 70 with stage II lung adenocarcinoma. CDR3s include the opening cysteine and the closing phenylalanine or tryptophan. D genes are given only for firm matches. Size is omitted from some rows. Given values are once, few, many or a class for expanded clones.

J gene | D gene | V gene | clone size | CDR3 protein | CDR3 DNA
TRBJ1-4 | TRBD1 | TRBV27 | few | CASSDRAAEKLFF | TGTGCCAGCAGTGACAGGGCAGCGGAAAAACTGTTTTTT
TRBJ1-4 | . | TRBV9 | . | CASSAFEDEKLFF | TGTGCCAGCAGCGCATTCGAGGATGAAAAACTGTTTTTT
TRBJ2-7 | . | TRBV2 | . | CASSRQFEQYF | TGTGCCAGCAGTCGACAGTTCGAGCAGTACTTC
TRBJ2-5 | . | TRBV9 | . | CASSLSLARVEETQYF | TGTGCCAGCAGCCTATCCCTGGCCAGGGTGGAAGAGACCCAGTACTTC
TRBJ2-3 | TRBD2 | TRBV6-4 | . | CASSESTSGADMQYF | TGTGCCAGCAGTGAATCGACTAGCGGGGCAGATATGCAGTATTTT
TRBJ2-7 | TRBD1 | TRBV5-1 | . | CASSLDIGTGVHEQYF | TGCGCCAGCAGCTTGGACATCGGGACAGGGGTACACGAGCAGTACTTC
TRBJ1-2 | . | TRBV29-1 | . | CSVEDGRVYGYTF | TGCAGCGTTGAAGACGGCAGGGTCTATGGCTACACCTTC
TRBJ2-7 | TRBD2 | TRBV2 | . | CASSEERLAGGTTYEQYF | TGTGCCAGCAGTGAAGAGAGGCTAGCGGGGGGTACAACCTACGAGCAGTACTTC
TRBJ1-2 | TRBD1 | TRBV9 | . | CASSPRTGDGYTF | TGTGCCAGCAGCCCTCGGACAGGGGATGGCTACACCTTC
TRBJ2-6 | . | TRBV4-2 | once | CASSPGRSGANVLTF | TGTGCCAGCAGTCCTGGCCGCTCTGGGGCCAACGTCCTGACTTTC
TRBJ1-5 | TRBD1 | TRBV19 | . | CASTTPHGRGAQPQHF | TGTGCCAGTACCACCCCTCATGGCAGGGGGGCTCAGCCCCAGCATTTT
TRBJ2-1 | . | TRBV29-1 | . | CSVEEGNEQFF | TGCAGCGTTGAGGAAGGCAATGAGCAGTTCTTC
TRBJ2-1 | . | TRBV27 | . | CASSSAGTWSYNEQFF | TGTGCCAGCTCCAGCGCCGGGACTTGGTCCTACAATGAGCAGTTCTTC
TRBJ1-2 | . | TRBV12-5 | once | CASGLGGSRYTF | TGTGCTAGTGGTTTGGGGGGTTCTCGCTACACCTTC
TRBJ2-2 | . | TRBV5-6 | . | CASSFLYGELFF | TGTGCCAGCAGCTTTCTGTACGGGGAGCTGTTTTTT
TRBJ2-1 | TRBD2 | TRBV6-6 | . | CATLFEAGGGEQFF | TGTGCCACCTTATTTGAAGCGGGGGGGGGCGAGCAGTTCTTC
TRBJ1-2 | . | TRBV9 | . | CASSVAKNYGYTF | TGTGCCAGCAGCGTAGCCAAGAACTATGGCTACACCTTC
TRBJ1-2 | . | TRBV5-1 | . | CASSPGSALYGYTF | TGCGCCAGCAGCCCGGGTTCAGCACTCTATGGCTACACCTTC
TRBJ1-5 | . | TRBV19 | once | CASSIVGDQPQHF | TGTGCCAGTAGTATCGTGGGGGATCAGCCCCAGCATTTT
TRBJ1-4 | TRBD1 | TRBV6-5 | . | CASSTGTGNEKLFF | TGTGCCAGCAGCACCGGGACAGGGAATGAAAAACTGTTTTTT
TRBJ2-7 | . | TRBV7-8 | few | CASRDSGEFSYEQYF | TGTGCCAGCAGAGACTCCGGGGAGTTCTCCTACGAGCAGTACTTC
TRBJ2-3 | . | TRBV5-1 | . | CASKGGTDTQYF | TGCGCCAGCAAGGGGGGAACAGATACGCAGTATTTT
TRBJ2-2 | . | TRBV12-2 | . | CASRLAHFPGTTPTGELFF | TGTGCAAGTCGCTTAGCGCACTTCCCCGGGACTACCCCAACCGGGGAGCTGTTTTTT
TRBJ1-1 | . | TRBV7-2 | . | CASSFAIIGRGWGTEAFF | TGTGCCAGCAGCTTTGCGATAATTGGGAGGGGATGGGGCACTGAAGCTTTCTTT
TRBJ2-1 | . | TRBV7-2 | once | CASSLGGGLYNEQFF | TGTGCCAGCAGCTTAGGGGGAGGACTATACAATGAGCAGTTCTTC
TRBJ2-1 | . | TRBV6-6 | . | CASSAETGNWGEQFF | TGTGCCAGCAGTGCTGAAACAGGGAACTGGGGTGAGCAGTTCTTC
TRBJ2-1 | TRBD1 | TRBV7-6 | . | CASSLAGLQGNEQFF | TGTGCCAGCAGCTTAGCGGGCCTACAGGGGAATGAGCAGTTCTTC
TRBJ2-2 | TRBD1 | TRBV11-2 | . | CATGTVGNTGELFF | TGTGCCACTGGGACAGTAGGAAACACCGGGGAGCTGTTTTTT
TRBJ2-2 | . | TRBV6-4 | . | CASSDSVTGELFF | TGTGCCAGCAGTGACTCGGTGACCGGGGAGCTGTTTTTT
TRBJ2-1 | . | TRBV5-1 | . | CASSLQGPHNEQFF | TGCGCCAGCAGCTTGCAGGGACCCCACAATGAGCAGTTCTTC
TRBJ1-1 | . | TRBV28 | . | CASTAGVENTEAFF | TGTGCCAGCACCGCGGGCGTGGAGAACACTGAAGCTTTCTTT
TRBJ2-2 | . | TRBV28 | . | CASSLSTGELFF | TGTGCCAGCAGTTTGTCCACCGGGGAGCTGTTTTTT
TRBJ2-7 | . | TRBV2 | . | CASIYSDEQYF | TGTGCCAGCATCTACTCTGACGAGCAGTACTTC
TRBJ2-3 | TRBD2 | TRBV9 | . | CASSVPAGGTASTDTQYF | TGTGCCAGCAGCGTGCCAGCGGGGGGGACGGCTAGCACAGATACGCAGTATTTT
TRBJ1-5 | TRBD1 | TRBV5-1 | once | CASSLGRDRGTYSNQPQHF | TGCGCCAGCAGCTTAGGCCGGGACAGGGGGACATATAGCAATCAGCCCCAGCATTTT
TRBJ2-2 | . | TRBV7-2 | . | CASSLRTNTGELFF | TGTGCCAGCAGCTTACGCACGAACACCGGGGAGCTGTTTTTT
TRBJ1-4 | TRBD1 | TRBV5-6 | . | CASSAETGATNEKLFF | TGTGCCAGCAGCGCAGAAACAGGGGCAACTAATGAAAAACTGTTTTTT
TRBJ1-1 | . | TRBV29-1 | . | CSVGWETEAFF | TGCAGCGTTGGGTGGGAGACTGAAGCTTTCTTT
TRBJ1-3 | . | TRBV28 | . | CASSPPSSTVRNTIYF | TGTGCCAGCAGTCCTCCCAGTTCGACAGTCCGAAACACCATATATTTT
TRBJ2-1 | TRBD2 | TRBV7-7 | . | CASSLDARLAGGPYNEQFF | TGTGCCAGCAGCTTGGACGCCCGCTTGGCGGGAGGGCCATACAATGAGCAGTTCTTC
TRBJ2-5 | TRBD2 | TRBV4-1 | . | CASSQLAGGKETQYF | TGCGCCAGCAGCCAATTAGCGGGAGGTAAAGAGACCCAGTACTTC
TRBJ2-2 | TRBD2 | TRBV18 | . | CASSTRTSEVVELFF | TGTGCCAGCTCAACCCGAACTAGCGAGGTGGTGGAGCTGTTTTTT
TRBJ2-3 | . | TRBV14 | . | CASSQGRGTADTQYF | TGTGCCAGCAGCCAAGGGAGGGGGACCGCAGATACGCAGTATTTT
TRBJ2-1 | . | TRBV5-1 | once | CASSLTRSSYNEQFF | TGCGCCAGCAGCTTGACTAGGAGCTCCTACAATGAGCAGTTCTTC
TRBJ1-1 | . | TRBV19 | . | CASSPSLGRAEAFF | TGTGCCAGTAGTCCCAGTTTGGGGCGCGCTGAAGCTTTCTTT
TRBJ1-6 | TRBD1 | TRBV19 | . | CASSIRAGGNSPLHF | TGTGCCAGTAGTATTAGGGCAGGGGGTAATTCACCCCTCCACTTT
TRBJ1-1 | . | TRBV16 | . | CASSHPGGKRSPAFF | TGTGCCAGCAGCCACCCGGGGGGCAAAAGGTCCCCAGCTTTCTTT
TRBJ2-1 | . | TRBV5-1 | . | CASNENFGDNEQFF | TGCGCCAGCAATGAAAATTTCGGGGACAATGAGCAGTTCTTC
TRBJ1-2 | . | TRBV5-6 | . | CAPPLLKLPDFYGYTF | TGTGCCCCCCCCCTACTCAAACTACCCGATTTCTATGGCTACACCTTC
TRBJ1-2 | TRBD1 | TRBV6-5 | . | CASSYEGGQVYGYTF | TGTGCCAGCAGTTACGAGGGGGGACAGGTTTATGGCTACACCTTC
TRBJ2-2 | . | TRBV6-6 | . | CASSLGGSNTGELFF | TGTGCCAGCAGTTTAGGGGGTTCGAACACCGGGGAGCTGTTTTTT
TRBJ1-2 | . | TRBV5-1 | . | CASSLGWGTGYTF | TGCGCCAGCAGCTTGGGCTGGGGGACTGGCTACACCTTC
TRBJ2-6 | . | TRBV7-6 | . | CASSQQYSGANVLTF | TGTGCCAGCAGCCAACAGTACTCTGGGGCCAACGTCCTGACTTTC
TRBJ1-5 | . | TRBV19 | . | CASSILQDSNQPQHF | TGTGCCAGTAGTATTTTACAGGATAGCAATCAGCCCCAGCATTTT
TRBJ1-2 | TRBD1 | TRBV2 | . | CASSRGQQAYGYTF | TGTGCCAGCAGCAGGGGACAGCAAGCCTATGGCTACACCTTC
TRBJ1-2 | . | TRBV28 | . | CASSFPGYNYGYTF | TGTGCCAGCAGTTTCCCAGGTTACAACTATGGCTACACCTTC
TRBJ2-7 | . | TRBV28 | once | CASSSAAGAGGEQYF | TGTGCCAGCAGTTCCGCCGCGGGGGCAGGCGGCGAGCAGTACTTC
TRBJ1-4 | . | TRBV6-5 | . | CASSYSTRSNEKLFF | TGTGCCAGCAGTTACTCGACACGGTCTAATGAAAAACTGTTTTTT
TRBJ2-1 | TRBD2 | TRBV6-6 | . | CASSRTSGDSYNEQFF | TGTGCCAGCAGCAGGACTAGCGGGGACTCCTACAATGAGCAGTTCTTC